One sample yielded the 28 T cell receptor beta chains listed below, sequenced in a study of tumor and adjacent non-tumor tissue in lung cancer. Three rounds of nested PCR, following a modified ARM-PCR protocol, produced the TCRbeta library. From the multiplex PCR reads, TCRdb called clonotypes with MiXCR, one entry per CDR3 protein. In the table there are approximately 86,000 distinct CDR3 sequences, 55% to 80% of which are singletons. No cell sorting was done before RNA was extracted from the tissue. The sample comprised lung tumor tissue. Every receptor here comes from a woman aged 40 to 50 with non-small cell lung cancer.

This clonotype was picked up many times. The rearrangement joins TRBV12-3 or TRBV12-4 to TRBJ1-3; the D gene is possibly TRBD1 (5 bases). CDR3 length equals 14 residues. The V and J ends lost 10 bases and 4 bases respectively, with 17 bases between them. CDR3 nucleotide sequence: TGTGCCACCAGACTGGGGGGAGCCGGAAACACCATATATTTT. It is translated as CATRLGGAGNTIYF.

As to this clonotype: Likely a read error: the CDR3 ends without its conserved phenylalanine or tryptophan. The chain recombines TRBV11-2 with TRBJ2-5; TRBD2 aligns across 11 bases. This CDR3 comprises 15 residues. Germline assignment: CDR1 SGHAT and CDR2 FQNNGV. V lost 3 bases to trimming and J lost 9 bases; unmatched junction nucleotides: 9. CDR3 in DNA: TGTGCCAGCAGCTTCCTAGCGGGAGGAATCGAGTCCCAGTACCTC. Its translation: CASSFLAGGIESQYL.

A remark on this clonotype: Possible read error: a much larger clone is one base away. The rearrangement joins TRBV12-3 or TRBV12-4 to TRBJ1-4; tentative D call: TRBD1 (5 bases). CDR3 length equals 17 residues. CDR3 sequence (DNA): TGTGTCAGCAGTTTGAGGGGTGTGGGAGCAACTAATGAAAAACTGTTTTTT. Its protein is CVSSLRGVGATNEKLFF.

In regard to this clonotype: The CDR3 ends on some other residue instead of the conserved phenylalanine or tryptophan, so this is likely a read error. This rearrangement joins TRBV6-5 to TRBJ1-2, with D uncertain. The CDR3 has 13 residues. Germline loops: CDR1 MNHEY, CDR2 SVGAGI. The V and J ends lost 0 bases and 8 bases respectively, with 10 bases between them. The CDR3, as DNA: TGTGCCAGCAGTTACTCCCCCTGGGGAGGCTACACCTCC. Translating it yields CASSYSPWGGYTS.

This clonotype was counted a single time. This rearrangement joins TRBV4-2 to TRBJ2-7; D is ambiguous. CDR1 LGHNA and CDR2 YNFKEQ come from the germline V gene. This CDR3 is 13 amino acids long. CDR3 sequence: CVSSQAHREEQYV. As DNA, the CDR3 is TGTGTCAGCAGCCAAGCCCACCGCGAGGAGCAGTACGTC.

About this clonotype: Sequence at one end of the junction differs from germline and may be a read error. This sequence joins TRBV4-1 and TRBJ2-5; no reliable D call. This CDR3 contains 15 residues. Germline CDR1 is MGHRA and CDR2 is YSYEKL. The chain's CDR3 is CASGISSTFQGTQYF. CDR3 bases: TGCGCCAGTGGCATATCCTCGACGTTCCAAGGGACCCAGTACTTC.

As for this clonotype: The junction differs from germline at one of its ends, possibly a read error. This chain's CDR3 is CANSLGTGASYEQYF. CDR3 coding DNA: TGTGCCAACAGCCTCGGGACAGGGGCATCATACGAACAGTACTTC. The chain links TRBV11-2 to TRBJ2-7, with 10 bases aligning to TRBD1. Germline V gives CDR1 SGHAT, CDR2 FQNNGV. The CDR3 runs to 15 residues.

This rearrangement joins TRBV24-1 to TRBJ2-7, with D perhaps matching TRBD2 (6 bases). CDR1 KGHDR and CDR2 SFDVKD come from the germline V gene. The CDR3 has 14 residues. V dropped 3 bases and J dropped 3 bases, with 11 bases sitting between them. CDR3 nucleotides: TGTGCCACCAGTGATCCCGGGAGCCGCTACGAGCAGTACTTC. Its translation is CATSDPGSRYEQYF.

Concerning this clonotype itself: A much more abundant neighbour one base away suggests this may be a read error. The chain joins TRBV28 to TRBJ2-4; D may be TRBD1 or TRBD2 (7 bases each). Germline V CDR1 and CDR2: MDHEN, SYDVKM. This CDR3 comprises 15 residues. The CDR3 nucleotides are TGTGGCAGCAGCCCAGGGGGGGTAGCCAAAAACATTCAGTACTTC. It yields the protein CGSSPGGVAKNIQYF.

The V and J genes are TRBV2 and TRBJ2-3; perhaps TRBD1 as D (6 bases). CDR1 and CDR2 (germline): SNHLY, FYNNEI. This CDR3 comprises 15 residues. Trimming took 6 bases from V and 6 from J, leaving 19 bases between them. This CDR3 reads CASRRDRWRGDTQYF. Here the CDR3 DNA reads TGTGCCAGCAGGCGAGACAGGTGGCGCGGGGATACGCAGTATTTT.

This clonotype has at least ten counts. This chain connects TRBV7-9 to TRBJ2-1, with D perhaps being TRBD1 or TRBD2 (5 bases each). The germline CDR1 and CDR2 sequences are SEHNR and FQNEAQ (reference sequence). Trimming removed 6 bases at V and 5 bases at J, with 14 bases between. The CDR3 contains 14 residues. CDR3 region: CASSPGPLNNEQFF. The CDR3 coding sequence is TGTGCCAGCAGTCCGGGACCGTTAAACAATGAGCAGTTCTTC. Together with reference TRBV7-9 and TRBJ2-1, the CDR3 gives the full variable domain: DTGVSQNPRHKITKRGQNVTFRCDPISEHNRLYWYRQTLGQGPEFLTYFQNEAQLEKSRLLSDRFSAERPKGSFSTLEIQRTEQGDSAMYLCASSPGPLNNEQFFGPGTRLTVL.

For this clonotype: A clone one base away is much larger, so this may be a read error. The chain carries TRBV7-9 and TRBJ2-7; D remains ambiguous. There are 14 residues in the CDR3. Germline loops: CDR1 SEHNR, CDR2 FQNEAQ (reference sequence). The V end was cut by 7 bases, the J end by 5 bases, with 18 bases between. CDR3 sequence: CASILDSSPNEQYF. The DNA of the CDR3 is TGTGCCAGCATCCTAGACTCGTCCCCTAACGAGCAGTACTTC. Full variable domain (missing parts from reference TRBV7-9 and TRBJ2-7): DTGVSQNPRHKITKRGQNVTFRCDPISEHNRLYWYRQTLGQGPEFLTYFQNEAQLEKSRLLSDRFSAERPKGSFSTLEIQRTEQGDSAMYLCASILDSSPNEQYFGPGTRLTVT.

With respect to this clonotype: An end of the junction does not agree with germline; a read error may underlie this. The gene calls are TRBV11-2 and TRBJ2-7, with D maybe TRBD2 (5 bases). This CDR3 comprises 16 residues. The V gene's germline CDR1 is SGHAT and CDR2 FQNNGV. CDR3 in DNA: TGTGTCAGCAGCTTTGCGGATAATCCGGGGTACTACGAGCAGCATTTC. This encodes CVSSFADNPGYYEQHF.

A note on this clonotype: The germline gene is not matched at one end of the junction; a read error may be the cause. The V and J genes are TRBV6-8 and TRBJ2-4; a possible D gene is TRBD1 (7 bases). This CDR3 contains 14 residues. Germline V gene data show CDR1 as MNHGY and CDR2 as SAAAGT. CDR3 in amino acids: CAISTEGAQSIQYF. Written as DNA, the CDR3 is TGTGCCATCAGTACGGAGGGGGCCCAAAGCATTCAGTACTTC.

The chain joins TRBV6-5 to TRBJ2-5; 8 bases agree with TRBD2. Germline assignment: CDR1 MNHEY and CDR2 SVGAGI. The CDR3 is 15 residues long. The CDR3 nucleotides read TGTCACAGCAGTAACAGCGGGGGTCCGGCGGAGACCCAGTACTTC. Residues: CHSSNSGGPAETQYF.

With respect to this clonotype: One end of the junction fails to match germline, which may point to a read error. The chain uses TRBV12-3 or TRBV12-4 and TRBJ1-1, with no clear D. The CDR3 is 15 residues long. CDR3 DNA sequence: TGTGCCAGCAGCCTCTCGGGCAGGCTTAACACTGTAGCTTTCTTT. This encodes CASSLSGRLNTVAFF.

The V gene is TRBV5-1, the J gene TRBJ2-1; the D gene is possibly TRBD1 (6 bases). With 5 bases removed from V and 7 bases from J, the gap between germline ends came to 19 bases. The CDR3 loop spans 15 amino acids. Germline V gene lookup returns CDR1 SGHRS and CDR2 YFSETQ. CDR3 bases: TGCGCCAGCAGATCCGGGACAAGGACGGTTAATGAGCAGTTCTTC. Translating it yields CASRSGTRTVNEQFF. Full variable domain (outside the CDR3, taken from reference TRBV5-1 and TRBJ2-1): KAGVTQTPRYLIKTRGQQVTLSCSPISGHRSVSWYQQTPGQGLQFLFEYFSETQRNKGNFPGRFSGRQFSNSRSEMNVSTLELGDSALYLCASRSGTRTVNEQFFGPGTRLTVL.

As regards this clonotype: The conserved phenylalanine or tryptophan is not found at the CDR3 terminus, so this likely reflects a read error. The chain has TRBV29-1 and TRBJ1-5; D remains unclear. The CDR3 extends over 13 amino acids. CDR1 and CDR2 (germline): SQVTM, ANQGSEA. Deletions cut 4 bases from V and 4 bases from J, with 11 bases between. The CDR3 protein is CSVARDPNQPQHS. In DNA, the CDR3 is TGCAGCGTTGCGAGGGATCCTAATCAGCCCCAGCATTCT.

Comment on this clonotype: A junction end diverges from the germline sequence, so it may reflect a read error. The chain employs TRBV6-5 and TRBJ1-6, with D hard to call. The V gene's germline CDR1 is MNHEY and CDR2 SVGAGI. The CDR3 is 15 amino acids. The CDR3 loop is CASSYTTRDNSSLHF. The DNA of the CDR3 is TGTGCCAGCAGTTATACCACAAGGGATAATTCATCCCTCCACTTT.

In DNA, the CDR3 is TGTGCCAGCAGCTTCCCGTTGGGCGAGCTGGGGCTTAAAGAGACCCAGTACTTC. Its translation is CASSFPLGELGLKETQYF. The chain links TRBV11-2 to TRBJ2-5; tentatively, D is TRBD1 (5 bases). CDR1 and CDR2 from the germline V gene are SGHAT and FQNNGV. CDR3 size: 18 residues. Trimming cost V 3 bases and J 3 bases, with 23 bases left between them.

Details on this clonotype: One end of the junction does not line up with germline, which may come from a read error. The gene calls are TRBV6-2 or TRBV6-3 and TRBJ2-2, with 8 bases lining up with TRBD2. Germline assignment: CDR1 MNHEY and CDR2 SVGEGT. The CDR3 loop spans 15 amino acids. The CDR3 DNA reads TGTGCCATCAGCCGACTAGCGACGCTACCCGGGGAGCTCTTTTTT. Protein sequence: CAISRLATLPGELFF.

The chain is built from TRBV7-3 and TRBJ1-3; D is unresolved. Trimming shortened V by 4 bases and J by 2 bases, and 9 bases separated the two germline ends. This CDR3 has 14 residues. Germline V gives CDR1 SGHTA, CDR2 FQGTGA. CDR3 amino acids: CASSSGETGNTIYF. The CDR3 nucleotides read TGTGCCAGCAGCTCCGGGGAGACTGGAAACACCATATATTTT.

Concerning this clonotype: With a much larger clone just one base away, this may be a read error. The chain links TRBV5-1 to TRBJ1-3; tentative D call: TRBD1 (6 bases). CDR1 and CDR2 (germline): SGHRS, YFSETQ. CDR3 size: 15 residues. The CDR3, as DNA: TGCGCCAGCAACTTGGACAGCTTCTCTGGAAACACCATATATTTT. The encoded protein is CASNLDSFSGNTIYF.

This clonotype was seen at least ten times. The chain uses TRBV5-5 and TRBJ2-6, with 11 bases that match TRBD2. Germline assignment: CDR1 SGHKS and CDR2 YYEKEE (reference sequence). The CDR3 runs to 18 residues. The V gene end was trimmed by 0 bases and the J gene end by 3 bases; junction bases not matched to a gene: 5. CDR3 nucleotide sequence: TGTGCCAGCAGCTTGGTTAGCGGGAGGGATTTTGGGGCCAACGTCCTGACTTTC. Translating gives CASSLVSGRDFGANVLTF.

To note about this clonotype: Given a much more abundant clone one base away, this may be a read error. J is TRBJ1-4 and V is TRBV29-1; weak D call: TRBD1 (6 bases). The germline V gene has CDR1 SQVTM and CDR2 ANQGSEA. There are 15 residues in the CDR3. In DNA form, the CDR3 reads TGCAGCGTTGAAGATTCGCGACAGGAAAATGAAAAACCGTTTTTT. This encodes CSVEDSRQENEKPFF.

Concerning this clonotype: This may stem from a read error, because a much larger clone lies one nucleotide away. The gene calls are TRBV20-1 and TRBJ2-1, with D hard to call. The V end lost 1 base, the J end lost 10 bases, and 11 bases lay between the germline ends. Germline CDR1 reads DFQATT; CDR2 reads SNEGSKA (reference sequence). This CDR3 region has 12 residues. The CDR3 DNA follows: TGCAGTGCTAGAGGGCTTTTCAAAGAGCAGTTCTTC. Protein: CSARGLFKEQFF.

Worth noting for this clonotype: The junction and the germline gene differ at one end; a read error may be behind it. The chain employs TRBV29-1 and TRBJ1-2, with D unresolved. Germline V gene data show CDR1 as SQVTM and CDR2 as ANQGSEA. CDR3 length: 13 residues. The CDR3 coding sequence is TGCAGCGTTGCCACACAGCTGCCCTATGGCTATACCTTC. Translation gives CSVATQLPYGYTF.

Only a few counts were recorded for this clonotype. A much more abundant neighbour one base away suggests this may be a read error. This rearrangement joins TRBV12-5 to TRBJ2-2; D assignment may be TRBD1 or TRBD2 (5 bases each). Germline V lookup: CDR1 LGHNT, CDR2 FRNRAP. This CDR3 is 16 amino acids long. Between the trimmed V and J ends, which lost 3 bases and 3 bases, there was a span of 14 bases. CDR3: CASGFRPGPDTGELFF. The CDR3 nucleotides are TGTGCTAGTGGTTTCAGACCGGGACCTGACACCGGGGAGCTGTTTTTT.